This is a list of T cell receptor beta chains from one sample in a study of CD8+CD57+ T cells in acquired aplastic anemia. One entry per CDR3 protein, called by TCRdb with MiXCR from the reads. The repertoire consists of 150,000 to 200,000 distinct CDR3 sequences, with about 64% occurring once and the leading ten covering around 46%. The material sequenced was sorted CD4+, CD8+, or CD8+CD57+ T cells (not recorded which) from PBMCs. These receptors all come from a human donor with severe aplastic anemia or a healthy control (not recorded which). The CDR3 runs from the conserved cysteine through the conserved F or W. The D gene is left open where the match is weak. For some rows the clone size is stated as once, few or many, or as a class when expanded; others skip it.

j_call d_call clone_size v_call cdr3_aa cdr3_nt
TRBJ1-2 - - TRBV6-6 CASRERDRTIVASYGYTF TGTGCCAGCAGAGAGCGCGACAGGACCATCGTGGCAAGCTATGGCTACACCTTC
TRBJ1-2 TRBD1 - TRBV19 CASSTQDRGRNYGYTF TGTGCCAGTAGTACACAAGACAGGGGGCGTAACTATGGCTACACCTTC
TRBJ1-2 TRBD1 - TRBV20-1 CSAEGQGRYGYTF TGCAGTGCTGAGGGACAGGGGAGGTATGGCTACACCTTC
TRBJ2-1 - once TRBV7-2 CASSPTWGRNEQFF TGTGCCAGCAGCCCTACCTGGGGGCGCAATGAGCAGTTCTTC
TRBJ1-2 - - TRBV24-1 CATSVDRFFGYTF TGTGCCACCAGCGTGGACCGCTTTTTTGGCTACACCTTC
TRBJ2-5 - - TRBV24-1 CATSDLGQPQETQYF TGTGCCACCAGTGATTTGGGACAGCCCCAAGAGACCCAGTACTTC
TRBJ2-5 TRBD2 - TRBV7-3 CASSPGPAGGLETQYF TGTGCCAGCAGCCCCGGACCAGCGGGGGGGCTAGAGACCCAGTACTTC
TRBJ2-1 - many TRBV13 CASSLSGYNEQFF TGTGCCAGCAGCTTATCAGGGTACAATGAGCAGTTCTTC
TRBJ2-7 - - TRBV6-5 CASSYGARLPYEQYF TGTGCCAGCAGTTACGGGGCCCGCTTGCCCTACGAGCAGTACTTC
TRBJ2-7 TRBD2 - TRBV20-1 CSASDSGRSSYEQYF TGCAGTGCCTCTGATAGCGGGAGATCGTCCTACGAGCAGTACTTC
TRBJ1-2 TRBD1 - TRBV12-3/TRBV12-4 CASSLSGGRGFGYTF TGTGCCAGCAGTTTGTCAGGGGGTCGGGGATTTGGCTACACCTTC
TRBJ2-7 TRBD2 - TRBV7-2 CASSSSGGPYEQYF TGTGCCAGCAGCTCCAGCGGGGGCCCCTACGAGCAGTACTTC
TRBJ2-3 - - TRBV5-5 CASSLSSESDTQYF TGCGCCAGCAGCTTGTCGTCCGAGTCCGATACGCAGTATTTT
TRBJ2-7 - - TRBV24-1 CATSMVGPSSYEQYF TGTGCCACCAGTATGGTAGGGCCTAGCTCCTACGAGCAGTACTTC
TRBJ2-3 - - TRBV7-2 CASSPQGGKTDTQYF TGTGCCAGCAGCCCACAGGGTGGAAAGACAGATACGCAGTATTTT
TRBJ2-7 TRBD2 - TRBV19 CASSVQAGALYEQYF TGTGCCAGTAGTGTACAAGCGGGAGCTCTCTACGAGCAGTACTTC
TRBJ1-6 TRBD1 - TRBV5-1 CASSQGDRGGYSPLHF TGCGCCAGCAGCCAAGGGGACAGGGGAGGATATTCACCCCTCCACTTT
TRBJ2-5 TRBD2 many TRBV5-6 CASSLGGGGPQETQYF TGTGCCAGCAGCTTGGGCGGCGGGGGGCCTCAAGAGACCCAGTACTTC
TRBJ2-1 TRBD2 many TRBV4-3 CASSLLTGGYNEQFF TGCGCCAGCAGCCTCCTAACGGGGGGCTACAATGAGCAGTTCTTC
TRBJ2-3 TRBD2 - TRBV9 CASSVGAGDYTDTQYF TGTGCCAGCAGCGTAGGGGCGGGGGATTACACAGATACGCAGTATTTT
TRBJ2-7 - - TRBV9 CASSLEATSYEQYF TGTGCCAGCAGCCTAGAGGCGACTTCCTACGAGCAGTACTTC
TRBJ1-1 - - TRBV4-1 CASSQDGQGTEAFF TGCGCCAGCAGCCAAGATGGGCAGGGCACTGAAGCTTTCTTT
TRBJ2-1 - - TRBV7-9 CASSFSRVIDEQFF TGTGCCAGCAGCTTTAGTCGGGTCATCGATGAGCAGTTCTTC
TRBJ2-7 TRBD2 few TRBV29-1 CSVETSGNEQYF TGCAGCGTTGAGACTAGCGGAAACGAGCAGTACTTC
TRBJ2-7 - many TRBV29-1 CSVEDPVESYEQYF TGCAGCGTTGAAGATCCGGTAGAGAGCTACGAGCAGTACTTC